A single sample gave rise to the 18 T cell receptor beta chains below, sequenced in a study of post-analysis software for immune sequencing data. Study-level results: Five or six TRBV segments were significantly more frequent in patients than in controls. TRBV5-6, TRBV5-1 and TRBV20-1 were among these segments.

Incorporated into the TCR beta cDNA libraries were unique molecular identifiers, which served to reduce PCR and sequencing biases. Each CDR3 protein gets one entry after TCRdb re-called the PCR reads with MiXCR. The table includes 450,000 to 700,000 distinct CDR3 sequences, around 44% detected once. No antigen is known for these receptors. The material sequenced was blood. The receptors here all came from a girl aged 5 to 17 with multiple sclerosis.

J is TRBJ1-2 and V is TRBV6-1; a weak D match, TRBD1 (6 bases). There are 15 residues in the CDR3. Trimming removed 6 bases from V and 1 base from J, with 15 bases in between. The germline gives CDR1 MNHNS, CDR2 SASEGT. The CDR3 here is CASRSLGAVNYGYTF. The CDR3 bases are TGTGCCAGCAGATCCTTGGGGGCCGTTAACTATGGCTACACCTTC.

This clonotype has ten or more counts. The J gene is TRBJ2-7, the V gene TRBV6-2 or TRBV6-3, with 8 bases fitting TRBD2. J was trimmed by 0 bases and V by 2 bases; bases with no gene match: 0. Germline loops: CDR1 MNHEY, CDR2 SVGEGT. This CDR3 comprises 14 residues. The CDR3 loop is CASSYGTSSYEQYF. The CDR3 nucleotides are TGTGCCAGCAGTTACGGGACTAGCTCCTACGAGCAGTACTTC.

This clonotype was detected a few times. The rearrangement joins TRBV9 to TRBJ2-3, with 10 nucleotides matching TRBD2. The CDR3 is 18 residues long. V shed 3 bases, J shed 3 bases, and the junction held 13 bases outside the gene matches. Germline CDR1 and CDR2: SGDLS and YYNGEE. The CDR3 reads CASSERVGLAGETDTQYF. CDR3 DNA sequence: TGTGCCAGCAGCGAACGAGTTGGGCTAGCGGGAGAAACAGATACGCAGTATTTT.

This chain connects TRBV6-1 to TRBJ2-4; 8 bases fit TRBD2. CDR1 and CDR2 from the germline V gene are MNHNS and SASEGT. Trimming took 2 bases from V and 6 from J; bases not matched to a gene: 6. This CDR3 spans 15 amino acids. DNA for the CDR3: TGTGCCAGCAGTGAAACACACGGGGGGGGAAACATTCAGTACTTC. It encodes CASSETHGGGNIQYF.

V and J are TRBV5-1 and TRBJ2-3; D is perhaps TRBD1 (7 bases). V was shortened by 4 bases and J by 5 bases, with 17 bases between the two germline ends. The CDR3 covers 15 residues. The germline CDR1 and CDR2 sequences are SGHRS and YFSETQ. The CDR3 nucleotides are TGCGCCAGCAGCCAGAGGGAGGACAGGAGAGATACGCAGTATTTT. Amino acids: CASSQREDRRDTQYF.

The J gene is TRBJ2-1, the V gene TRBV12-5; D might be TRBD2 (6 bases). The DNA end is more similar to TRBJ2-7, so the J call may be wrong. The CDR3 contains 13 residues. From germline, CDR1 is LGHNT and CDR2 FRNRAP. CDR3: CASSGSGYNEQYF. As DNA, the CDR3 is TGTGCTAGTAGTGGGAGCGGGTACAATGAGCAGTACTTC.

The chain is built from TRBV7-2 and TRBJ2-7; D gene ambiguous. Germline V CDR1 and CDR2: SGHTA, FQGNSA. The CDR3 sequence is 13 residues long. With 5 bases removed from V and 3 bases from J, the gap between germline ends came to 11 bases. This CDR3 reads CASSRPDIYEQYF. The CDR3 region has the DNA TGTGCCAGCAGCCGCCCTGACATCTACGAGCAGTACTTC.

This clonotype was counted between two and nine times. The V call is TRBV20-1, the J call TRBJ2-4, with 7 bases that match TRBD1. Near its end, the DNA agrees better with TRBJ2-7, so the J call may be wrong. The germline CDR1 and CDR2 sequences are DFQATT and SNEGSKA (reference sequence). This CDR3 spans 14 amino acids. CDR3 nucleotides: TGCAGTGCTCCGACCCGGGGACAGACCTACGAGCAGTACTTC. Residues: CSAPTRGQTYEQYF.

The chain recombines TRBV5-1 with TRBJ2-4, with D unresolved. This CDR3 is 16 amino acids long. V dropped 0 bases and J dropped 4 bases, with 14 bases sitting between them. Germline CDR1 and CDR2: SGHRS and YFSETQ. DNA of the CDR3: TGCGCCAGCAGCTTGGACCGCGAGACTTCAAAAAACATTCAGTACTTC. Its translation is CASSLDRETSKNIQYF.

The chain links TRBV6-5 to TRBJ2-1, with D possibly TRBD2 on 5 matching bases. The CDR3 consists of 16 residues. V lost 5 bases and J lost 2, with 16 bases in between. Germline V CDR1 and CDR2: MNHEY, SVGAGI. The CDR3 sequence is CASSLQSEVPYNEQFF. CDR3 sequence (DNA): TGTGCCAGCAGTCTACAGTCGGAGGTTCCCTACAATGAGCAGTTCTTC.

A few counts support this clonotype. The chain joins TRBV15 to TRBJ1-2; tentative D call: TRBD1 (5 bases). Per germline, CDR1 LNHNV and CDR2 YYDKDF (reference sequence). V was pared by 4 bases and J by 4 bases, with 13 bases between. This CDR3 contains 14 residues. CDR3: CATSTPDIGYGYTF. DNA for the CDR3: TGTGCCACCAGCACCCCGGACATTGGCTATGGCTACACCTTC.

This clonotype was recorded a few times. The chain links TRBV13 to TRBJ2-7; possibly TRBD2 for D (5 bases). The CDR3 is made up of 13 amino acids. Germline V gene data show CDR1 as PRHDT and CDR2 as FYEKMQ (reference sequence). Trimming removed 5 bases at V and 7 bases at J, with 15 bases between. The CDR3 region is CASSPQADREQYF. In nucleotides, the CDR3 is TGTGCCAGCAGCCCACAAGCGGATAGGGAGCAGTACTTC.

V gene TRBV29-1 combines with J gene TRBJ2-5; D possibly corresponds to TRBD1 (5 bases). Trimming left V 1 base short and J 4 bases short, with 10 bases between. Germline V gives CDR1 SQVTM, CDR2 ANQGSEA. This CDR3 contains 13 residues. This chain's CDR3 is CSVEGAQGETQYF. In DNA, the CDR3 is TGCAGCGTTGAAGGGGCCCAGGGAGAGACCCAGTACTTC.

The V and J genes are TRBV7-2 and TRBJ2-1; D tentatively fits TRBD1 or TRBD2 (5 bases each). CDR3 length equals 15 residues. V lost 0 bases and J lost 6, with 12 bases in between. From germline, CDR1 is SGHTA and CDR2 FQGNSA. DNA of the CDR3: TGTGCCAGCAGCTTAGCGTCCTGGGGGAGCAATGAGCAGTTCTTC. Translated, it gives CASSLASWGSNEQFF.

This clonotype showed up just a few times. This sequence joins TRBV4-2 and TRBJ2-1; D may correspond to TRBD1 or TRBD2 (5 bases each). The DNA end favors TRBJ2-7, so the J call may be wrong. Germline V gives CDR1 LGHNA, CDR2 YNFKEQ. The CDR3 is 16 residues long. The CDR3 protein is CASSQETGTLHNEQYF. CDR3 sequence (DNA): TGTGCCAGCAGCCAAGAAACCGGGACCTTACACAATGAGCAGTACTTC.

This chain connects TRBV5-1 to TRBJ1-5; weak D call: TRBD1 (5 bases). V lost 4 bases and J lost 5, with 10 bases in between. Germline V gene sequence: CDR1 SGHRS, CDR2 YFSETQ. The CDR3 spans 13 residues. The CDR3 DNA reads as TGCGCCAGCAGCCTGGGGGAGGATCAGCCCCAGCATTTT. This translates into CASSLGEDQPQHF.

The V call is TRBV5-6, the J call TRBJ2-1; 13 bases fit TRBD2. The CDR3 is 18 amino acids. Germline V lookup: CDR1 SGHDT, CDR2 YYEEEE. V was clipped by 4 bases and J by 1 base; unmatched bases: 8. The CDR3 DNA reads TGTGCCAGCAGCCGAACTAGCGGGAGGGTTAGATCCTACAATGAGCAGTTCTTC. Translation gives CASSRTSGRVRSYNEQFF. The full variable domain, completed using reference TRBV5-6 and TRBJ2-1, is DAGVTQSPTHLIKTRGQQVTLRCSPKSGHDTVSWYQQALGQGPQFIFQYYEEEERQRGNFPDRFSGHQFPNYSSELNVNALLLGDSALYLCASSRTSGRVRSYNEQFFGPGTRLTVL.

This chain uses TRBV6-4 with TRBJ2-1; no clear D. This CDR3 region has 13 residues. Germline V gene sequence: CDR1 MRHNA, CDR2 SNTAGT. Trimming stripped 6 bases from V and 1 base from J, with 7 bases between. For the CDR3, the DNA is TGTGCCAGCAGCCAAGAGTCCTACAATGAGCAGTTCTTC. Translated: CASSQESYNEQFF.